Following are 30 T cell receptor beta chains from one sample sequenced in a study of PD-L1 blockade in urothelial cancer. Time point given: peripheral blood 6 weeks after treatment start. Sequencing used immunoSEQ multiplex PCR; TCRdb keeps in-frame clones, though not all of them. This table has approximately 110,000 clones, around 90% appearing once. The source material was PBMCs, sampled around atezolizumab (anti-PD-L1) treatment. Receptors were obtained from a man aged 55 to 70 with urothelial cancer.

This chain links TRBV19 with TRBJ2-3; possible D gene TRBD2, 5 bases. Per germline, CDR1 LNHDA and CDR2 SQIVND (reference sequence). Trimming pared 6 bases from V and 0 bases from J, leaving 13 bases between. The CDR3 length is 15 residues. For the CDR3, the DNA is TGTGCCAGTAGCCTCGGGCCGGGGAGCACAGATACGCAGTATTTT. Residues: CASSLGPGSTDTQYF.

The gene calls are TRBV11-2 and TRBJ1-6; D unclear. This CDR3 spans 15 amino acids. The germline V gene has CDR1 SGHAT and CDR2 FQNNGV. V was cut by 2 bases and J by 8 bases, with 13 bases left in between. In DNA form, the CDR3 reads TGTGCCAGCAGCTTAAGCGGGATGGCGTATTCACCCCTCCACTTT. This sequence encodes CASSLSGMAYSPLHF.

The V and J genes are TRBV19 and TRBJ1-2; 9 positions match TRBD1. The CDR3 is 14 amino acids. The germline CDR1 and CDR2 sequences are LNHDA and SQIVND (reference sequence). Germline trimming cut 3 bases from V and 7 bases from J; bases unmatched to any gene: 6. Here the CDR3 DNA reads TGTGCCAGTAGTATTACAGGGGGCTCGGGTGGCTACACCTTC. This translates into CASSITGGSGGYTF.

This clone was recorded a few times. This chain uses TRBV2 with TRBJ2-3, with TRBD2 as a possible D gene (6 bases). The CDR3 totals 14 residues. V lost 2 bases to trimming and J lost 6 bases, with 12 bases between them. The germline CDR1 and CDR2 sequences are SNHLY and FYNNEI. CDR3: CASSEIRRGDTQYF. The DNA for the CDR3 is TGTGCCAGCAGTGAAATCCGGAGGGGCGATACGCAGTATTTT.

V is TRBV5-4 and J is TRBJ2-5; TRBD1 matches at 7 bases. V lost 4 bases to trimming and J lost 1 base; unmatched junction nucleotides: 13. Per the germline V gene, CDR1 is SGHNT and CDR2 is YYREEE (reference sequence). The CDR3 is 17 amino acids. The CDR3 DNA is TGTGCCAGCAGCGGTGACCGGGACAGAGCTCTCCAAGAGACCCAGTACTTC. This codes for CASSGDRDRALQETQYF.

The V and J genes are TRBV4-2 and TRBJ1-5; 7 nucleotides match TRBD1. The germline V gene has CDR1 LGHNA and CDR2 YNFKEQ. V shed 0 bases, J shed 7 bases, and the junction held 6 bases outside the gene matches. The CDR3 contains 15 residues. CDR3 bases: TGTGCCAGCAGCCAAGATCGCAACAGGGGACAGCCCCAGCATTTT. It is translated as CASSQDRNRGQPQHF.

V gene TRBV4-2 combines with J gene TRBJ1-4; a possible D gene is TRBD1 (6 bases). The CDR3 sequence is 15 residues long. The germline V and J ends were trimmed by 3 bases and 6 bases, with 14 bases remaining between them. Per the germline V gene, CDR1 is LGHNA and CDR2 is YNFKEQ. CDR3: CASSQEGGLYEKLFF. The CDR3 DNA follows: TGTGCCAGCAGCCAGGAGGGGGGGCTTTATGAAAAACTGTTTTTT.

The J gene is TRBJ2-3, the V gene TRBV2; 9 nucleotides match TRBD1. V lost 6 bases, J lost 3 bases, and 7 bases stayed unmatched. Germline V CDR1 and CDR2: SNHLY, FYNNEI. CDR3 length: 15 amino acids. CDR3 bases: TGTGCCAGCAGGAAGACAGGGGGTTCGACAGATACGCAGTATTTT. Translating it yields CASRKTGGSTDTQYF.

This chain connects TRBV5-1 to TRBJ2-3; TRBD2 matches 7 bases. Germline CDR1 is SGHRS and CDR2 is YFSETQ. Trimming at V came to 2 bases and at J to 0 bases, leaving 9 bases not matched to a gene. CDR3 length: 17 residues. CDR3 sequence reads: CASSFTRGGSSTDTQYF. DNA of the CDR3: TGCGCCAGCAGCTTCACTAGGGGAGGGTCTAGCACAGATACGCAGTATTTT.

The chain's CDR3 is CASSGGTGAEGRTQYF. The DNA of the CDR3 is TGTGCCAGCAGCGGTGGGACAGGGGCGGAGGGTAGGACCCAGTACTTC. The rearrangement joins TRBV5-4 to TRBJ2-5; 10 positions match TRBD1. From germline, CDR1 is SGHNT and CDR2 YYREEE (reference sequence). Trimming cost V 4 bases and J 7 bases; bases outside gene matches: 13. The CDR3 has 16 amino acids. The complete variable domain, with remaining parts taken from reference TRBV5-4 and TRBJ2-5, reads ETGVTQSPTHLIKTRGQQVTLRCSSQSGHNTVSWYQQALGQGPQFIFQYYREEENGRGNFPPRFSGLQFPNYSSELNVNALELDDSALYLCASSGGTGAEGRTQYFGPGTRLLVL.

The chain has TRBV30 and TRBJ2-7; TRBD2 matches 8 bases. With 2 bases clipped from V and 3 bases from J, the junction kept 15 bases outside the gene matches. Germline V gene sequence: CDR1 GTSNPN, CDR2 SVGIG (reference sequence). The CDR3 sequence is 17 residues long. DNA of the CDR3: TGTGCCTGGAGTCCTACAGGGTCCGGGACTAGAGACTACGAGCAGTACTTC. Encoded protein: CAWSPTGSGTRDYEQYF.

The V call is TRBV5-1, the J call TRBJ2-5; weak D call: TRBD1 (5 bases). V was clipped by 0 bases and J by 4 bases, with 13 bases between them. Per germline, CDR1 SGHRS and CDR2 YFSETQ. The CDR3 covers 15 residues. CDR3: CASSLVQGSSETQYF. The CDR3 DNA is TGCGCCAGCAGCTTGGTCCAGGGATCCTCAGAGACCCAGTACTTC.

This clone was picked up a small number of times. The V call is TRBV13, the J call TRBJ2-7; TRBD1 agrees at 9 bases. The length of the CDR3 is 14 residues. The V gene's germline CDR1 is PRHDT and CDR2 FYEKMQ (reference sequence). Germline trimming cut 5 bases from V and 4 bases from J; bases unmatched to any gene: 6. The CDR3 coding sequence is TGTGCCAGCAGCAGCAACAGGGGGCGGTACGAGCAGTACTTC. Translation: CASSSNRGRYEQYF.

Only one count was recorded for this clone. Here the CDR3 DNA reads TGTGCCAGCAGTTTCGGGTTATTCTTCTCTGGGGCCAACGTCCTGACTTTC. Its protein is CASSFGLFFSGANVLTF. The V gene is TRBV28, the J gene TRBJ2-6; D call uncertain. The germline CDR1 and CDR2 sequences are MDHEN and SYDVKM. The CDR3 loop spans 17 amino acids. With 3 bases removed from V and 0 bases from J, the gap between germline ends came to 12 bases.

The chain has TRBV27 and TRBJ2-5, with 8 bases identical to TRBD2. In germline, CDR1 is MNHEY, CDR2 SMNVEV (reference sequence). V dropped 2 bases and J dropped 5; count of bases not matched to a gene: 10. This CDR3 spans 16 amino acids. This chain's CDR3 is CASSLGGGSRRETQYF. The CDR3 DNA follows: TGTGCCAGCAGTTTAGGCGGGGGGTCCCGTCGCGAGACCCAGTACTTC.

This clone was counted once. The rearrangement uses TRBV27 and TRBJ1-4, with 7 bases lining up with TRBD1. The CDR3 is 16 amino acids. Germline V gene data show CDR1 as MNHEY and CDR2 as SMNVEV (reference sequence). With 3 bases clipped from V and 4 bases from J, the junction kept 8 bases outside the gene matches. The CDR3 spells CASSFGTGAGNEKLFF. CDR3 nucleotide sequence: TGTGCCAGCAGTTTCGGAACAGGGGCGGGTAATGAAAAACTGTTTTTT.

The V and J genes are TRBV11-1 and TRBJ1-3; no clear D. The V end was cut by 5 bases, the J end by 4 bases, with 12 bases between. The CDR3 is made up of 14 amino acids. Germline assignment: CDR1 SGHAT and CDR2 FQDESV (reference sequence). The CDR3 protein is CASSPGSTGNTIYF. CDR3 nucleotides: TGTGCCAGCAGCCCCGGGTCGACGGGAAACACCATATATTTT.

The chain employs TRBV10-3 and TRBJ2-5; tentative D call: TRBD2 (7 bases). CDR1 and CDR2 from the germline V gene are ENHRY and SYGVKD. There are 16 residues in the CDR3. Trimming took 10 bases from V and 2 from J, leaving 23 bases between them. The CDR3 DNA is TGTGCCACCAATCATTTGGGGGAGGGACAACAAGAGACCCAGTACTTC. It translates to CATNHLGEGQQETQYF.

V is TRBV4-2 and J is TRBJ2-5; 7 bases agree with TRBD2. The trim removed 2 bases at V and 5 bases at J, leaving 8 bases unmatched. Germline lookup yields CDR1 LGHNA and CDR2 YNFKEQ. The CDR3 is 15 residues long. CDR3 DNA sequence: TGTGCCAGCAGCCAAAACGCGGGAGTCCGGGAGACCCAGTACTTC. Amino acid sequence: CASSQNAGVRETQYF.

The V gene is TRBV10-3, the J gene TRBJ1-1; TRBD1 matches 9 bases. Germline-derived CDR1 and CDR2 are ENHRY and SYGVKD. With V trimmed by 6 bases and J by 0 bases, 8 bases remained unmatched. The CDR3 sequence is 16 residues long. The CDR3 DNA reads TGTGCCATCAGAAATTTAGGACAGGGGATGAACACTGAAGCTTTCTTT. This sequence encodes CAIRNLGQGMNTEAFF.

The chain couples TRBV7-6 to TRBJ1-1; D uncertain. Germline CDR1 SGHVS, CDR2 FNYEAQ. The CDR3 spans 14 residues. V lost 2 bases and J 1 base, leaving 8 bases between the germline ends. CDR3 region: CASSLILRNTEAFF. The CDR3 coding sequence is TGTGCCAGCAGCTTAATCCTCAGGAACACTGAAGCTTTCTTT.

The chain links TRBV7-2 to TRBJ2-5; D is possibly TRBD2 (7 bases). The CDR3 has 13 amino acids. Germline CDR1 is SGHTA and CDR2 is FQGNSA. V dropped 6 bases and J dropped 4 bases, with 12 bases sitting between them. CDR3 sequence reads: CASRMGGGETQYF. Here the CDR3 DNA reads TGTGCCAGCAGGATGGGAGGGGGAGAGACCCAGTACTTC.

This chain connects TRBV6-1 to TRBJ2-2, with 8 bases aligning to TRBD1. CDR1 is MNHNS and CDR2 is SASEGT in the germline V gene. This CDR3 is 14 amino acids long. V lost 6 bases and J lost 6; bases outside the gene matches: 6. CDR3 sequence (DNA): TGTGCCAGCAGGGGACAGGCCCTACCCGGGGAGCTGTTTTTT. Protein product: CASRGQALPGELFF.

V usage is TRBV28 and J usage is TRBJ2-7; 7 bases agree with TRBD2. Unmatched junction bases numbered 12, after V lost 6 bases and J lost 4 bases. CDR1 is MDHEN and CDR2 is SYDVKM in the germline V gene. This CDR3 region has 15 residues. CDR3 coding DNA: TGTGCCAGCAGCTTGGGGACGGTCGGGAGGTACGAGCAGTACTTC. It yields the protein CASSLGTVGRYEQYF.

This chain connects TRBV29-1 to TRBJ2-7, with D possibly being TRBD1 (5 bases). V dropped 6 bases and J dropped 4 bases, with 10 bases sitting between them. Germline lookup yields CDR1 SQVTM and CDR2 ANQGSEA. This CDR3 contains 11 residues. CDR3 region: CSVARQYEQYF. The CDR3 region has the DNA TGCAGCGTGGCGAGACAGTACGAGCAGTACTTC.

The V call is TRBV9, the J call TRBJ1-2, with D tentatively TRBD1 (6 bases). This CDR3 contains 15 residues. V gave up 0 bases and J gave up 7 bases, with 16 bases separating them. Per the germline V gene, CDR1 is SGDLS and CDR2 is YYNGEE. CDR3 sequence reads: CASSVEGRGVGGYTF. In DNA form, the CDR3 reads TGTGCCAGCAGCGTAGAAGGCAGGGGAGTAGGTGGCTACACCTTC.

The J gene is TRBJ1-1, the V gene TRBV5-1; D is ambiguous. CDR1 is SGHRS and CDR2 is YFSETQ in the germline V gene. The CDR3 covers 13 residues. V lost 2 bases, J lost 3 bases, and 8 bases lay in between. CDR3 amino acids: CASSLGADTEAFF. The DNA for the CDR3 is TGCGCCAGCAGCTTAGGTGCGGACACTGAAGCTTTCTTT.

The chain carries TRBV27 and TRBJ2-3; D is unclear. V shed 5 bases and J shed 6 bases, with 6 bases lying between them. This CDR3 is 11 amino acids long. Germline CDR1 is MNHEY and CDR2 is SMNVEV (reference sequence). CDR3: CASSAADTQYF. The CDR3 nucleotides are TGTGCCAGCAGTGCAGCGGATACGCAGTATTTT.

This rearrangement joins TRBV5-1 to TRBJ1-2; TRBD1 might be the D (6 bases). This CDR3 region has 17 residues. Deletions cut 1 base from V and 2 bases from J, with 18 bases between. Germline V CDR1 and CDR2: SGHRS, YFSETQ. The CDR3 loop is CASSLFKGDRVNYGYTF. As DNA, the CDR3 is TGCGCCAGCAGCTTGTTTAAGGGGGATCGGGTGAACTATGGCTACACCTTC.

This clone was picked up a small number of times. V and J are TRBV2 and TRBJ2-2; the D gene is possibly TRBD1 (6 bases). Germline values: CDR1 SNHLY, CDR2 FYNNEI. This CDR3 region has 13 residues. The V end was cut by 5 bases, the J end by 5 bases, with 9 bases between. In DNA form, the CDR3 reads TGTGCCAGCAGTCCTCAGGGGACCGGGGAGCTGTTTTTT. It encodes CASSPQGTGELFF.